The 23 T cell receptor beta chains given below trace back to one sample, sequenced in a study of T-cell reconstitution after alpha-beta-depleted transplantation in children. Preparation of the TCRbeta library used unique molecular identifiers. In TCRdb, the PCR reads were re-called with MiXCR into one record per CDR3 protein. The sample yields under 85,000 distinct CDR3 sequences, roughly 18% seen once. This material consisted of PBMCs, mostly from graft donor cells, taken 360 days after TCRalphabeta/CD19-depleted stem cell transplant. The source of these receptors is a male patient between 2 and 15 years old who had a stem cell transplant for acute lymphoblastic leukemia, so the T cells may come from the graft donor.

The V call is TRBV29-1, the J call TRBJ2-1; D gene ambiguous. V lost 3 bases to trimming and J lost 4 bases, with 10 bases between them. CDR1 SQVTM and CDR2 ANQGSEA come from the germline V gene. The CDR3 is made up of 13 amino acids. The CDR3 loop is CSVEELLYNEQFF. CDR3 in DNA: TGCAGCGTTGAGGAGCTTCTTTACAATGAGCAGTTCTTC.

This clonotype has just a few counts. This chain uses TRBV4-2 with TRBJ1-1; possible D gene TRBD1, 5 bases. The germline V gene encodes CDR1 LGHNA and CDR2 YNFKEQ. CDR3 length equals 15 residues. With 4 bases removed from V and 3 bases from J, the gap between germline ends came to 15 bases. Here the CDR3 reads CASSPNVGGDTEAFF. The CDR3 DNA is TGTGCCAGCAGCCCAAACGTAGGAGGGGACACTGAAGCTTTCTTT.

Only a few counts were recorded for this clonotype. This chain connects TRBV5-1 to TRBJ2-1; D remains unclear. Trimming removed 2 bases from V and 6 bases from J, with 9 bases in between. Germline loops: CDR1 SGHRS, CDR2 YFSETQ. This CDR3 contains 13 residues. The CDR3 is CASSFGRVNEQFF. CDR3 nucleotides: TGCGCCAGCAGCTTCGGGCGCGTCAATGAGCAGTTCTTC.

This clonotype has ten or more counts. V is TRBV11-2 and J is TRBJ2-7; unclear D gene. CDR1 SGHAT and CDR2 FQNNGV come from the germline V gene. The CDR3 length is 13 residues. Trimming left V 3 bases short and J 0 bases short, with 6 bases between. The CDR3 sequence: CASSFSRSYEQYF. For the CDR3, the DNA is TGTGCCAGCAGCTTCTCACGCTCCTACGAGCAGTACTTC.

The chain carries TRBV20-1 and TRBJ2-3, with D perhaps TRBD2 (7 bases). Germline assignment: CDR1 DFQATT and CDR2 SNEGSKA (reference sequence). V lost 0 bases and J lost 3, with 13 bases in between. The CDR3 is 15 residues long. The DNA of the CDR3 is TGCAGTGCTAGAGATCTTGGGAGGGGGACAGATACGCAGTATTTT. Protein: CSARDLGRGTDTQYF.

V usage is TRBV29-1 and J usage is TRBJ2-1; D is perhaps TRBD1 (6 bases). The CDR3 spans 11 residues. Trimming took 7 bases from V and 4 from J, leaving 8 bases between them. Germline CDR1 is SQVTM and CDR2 is ANQGSEA. The chain's CDR3 is CSGGQYNEQFF. The CDR3 DNA reads as TGCAGCGGGGGACAATACAATGAGCAGTTCTTC.

This clonotype was seen only a few times. DNA of the CDR3: TGCAGCGTTGAACGCCGGGGGGGTTCGAATGAGCAGTTCTTC. Translating gives CSVERRGGSNEQFF. The chain joins TRBV29-1 to TRBJ2-1; TRBD2 agrees at 8 bases. Germline CDR1 reads SQVTM; CDR2 reads ANQGSEA. The CDR3 has 14 amino acids. The junction had 7 bases not matched to a gene; V was cut back by 2 bases and J by 7 bases.

This clonotype has only a few counts. The chain links TRBV20-1 to TRBJ2-7; TRBD2 matches at 14 bases. After removal of 6 bases from V and 5 bases from J, the junction contained 6 bases not matched to a gene. The CDR3 sequence is 14 residues long. CDR1 and CDR2 (germline): DFQATT, SNEGSKA (reference sequence). CDR3 in amino acids: CSAGTSGSYHEQYF. The CDR3 bases are TGCAGTGCAGGGACTAGCGGGAGCTACCACGAGCAGTACTTC.

The J gene is TRBJ2-1, the V gene TRBV11-2; D gene uncertain. CDR3 length: 13 residues. Trimming cost V 4 bases and J 5 bases, with 9 bases left between them. Germline CDR1 SGHAT, CDR2 FQNNGV. CDR3: CASSSISHNEQFF. As DNA, the CDR3 is TGTGCCAGCAGCTCCATATCACACAATGAGCAGTTCTTC.

This clonotype occurred a few times. The genes are TRBV4-1 and TRBJ2-1; 8 nucleotides agree with TRBD1. Germline trimming cut 2 bases from V and 4 bases from J; bases unmatched to any gene: 10. The CDR3 has 17 residues. CDR1 and CDR2 (germline): MGHRA, YSYEKL. CDR3 DNA: TGCGCCAGCAGCCAAAGCACTTCAGGGGGCGCTTACAATGAGCAGTTCTTC. Residues: CASSQSTSGGAYNEQFF.

Points on this clonotype: The junction departs from germline at one end; a sequencing error may be responsible. The V gene is TRBV5-1, the J gene TRBJ2-7; 11 bases are shared with TRBD2. The CDR3 consists of 14 residues. CDR1 SGHRS and CDR2 YFSETQ come from the germline V gene. CDR3 loop: CASSLAGGGYEQYF. The CDR3 DNA follows: TGTGCCAGCTCCCTAGCGGGAGGTGGCTACGAGCAGTACTTC.

The chain's CDR3 is CATSDFRERGDTQYF. The CDR3 region has the DNA TGTGCCACCAGTGATTTCAGGGAACGAGGAGATACGCAGTATTTT. This chain connects TRBV24-1 to TRBJ2-3, with D possibly being TRBD1 (5 bases). Germline assignment: CDR1 KGHDR and CDR2 SFDVKD. The length of the CDR3 is 15 residues. V was clipped by 1 base and J by 5 bases, with 12 bases between them.

This clonotype has only a few counts. The chain uses TRBV9 and TRBJ2-2; D is undetermined. V lost 0 bases, J lost 3 bases, and 9 bases lay in between. This CDR3 is 15 amino acids long. Germline V lookup: CDR1 SGDLS, CDR2 YYNGEE. The CDR3 DNA follows: TGTGCCAGCAGCGTAGTTAACACTGACACCGGGGAGCTGTTTTTT. Protein: CASSVVNTDTGELFF.

This chain uses TRBV11-2 with TRBJ2-7, with 9 bases fitting TRBD1. There are 16 residues in the CDR3. The V and J ends lost 6 bases and 3 bases, in that order; junction bases with no gene match: 12. From germline, CDR1 is SGHAT and CDR2 FQNNGV. The CDR3 is CASRIPGQGSFYEQYF. In DNA, the CDR3 is TGTGCCAGCAGGATCCCGGGACAGGGTTCCTTCTACGAGCAGTACTTC.

This clonotype was found a few times. The J gene is TRBJ2-3, the V gene TRBV5-1; D call uncertain. With 4 bases removed from V and 6 bases from J, the gap between germline ends came to 12 bases. The CDR3 sequence is 13 residues long. In germline, CDR1 is SGHRS, CDR2 YFSETQ. This chain's CDR3 is CASSTTEADTQYF. The CDR3 DNA sequence: TGCGCCAGCAGCACCACAGAGGCGGATACGCAGTATTTT.

The rearrangement uses TRBV3-1 and TRBJ2-1; D unresolved. Germline V gives CDR1 LGHDT, CDR2 YNNKEL (reference sequence). V shed 6 bases and J shed 5 bases, with 17 bases lying between them. The CDR3 sequence is 15 residues long. The CDR3 nucleotides are TGTGCCAGCAGTCCCCCTGTCTCTAGGGACAATGAGCAGTTCTTC. As protein: CASSPPVSRDNEQFF.

In this sample, this clonotype turned up a few times. The chain is built from TRBV6-1 and TRBJ2-3; 9 bases agree with TRBD1. Per germline, CDR1 MNHNS and CDR2 SASEGT. V dropped 6 bases and J dropped 4; count of bases not matched to a gene: 2. The CDR3 covers 13 residues. The CDR3 is CASRGQGADTQYF. The CDR3 DNA sequence: TGTGCCAGCAGGGGACAGGGAGCAGATACGCAGTATTTT.

This clonotype occurred once. The V and J genes are TRBV20-1 and TRBJ2-1; the match to TRBD2 covers 8 bases. From germline, CDR1 is DFQATT and CDR2 SNEGSKA (reference sequence). V dropped 0 bases and J dropped 4; count of bases not matched to a gene: 2. The CDR3 sequence is 14 residues long. CDR3: CSARDRGGYNEQFF. DNA for the CDR3: TGCAGTGCTAGAGACCGGGGGGGATACAATGAGCAGTTCTTC.

This clonotype was detected many times. This chain connects TRBV6-5 to TRBJ2-7; TRBD2 aligns across 8 bases. From germline, CDR1 is MNHEY and CDR2 SVGAGI. Losses at the gene ends were 6 bases for V and 2 bases for J; bases not matched to a gene: 12. The CDR3 has 16 residues. CDR3 sequence (DNA): TGTGCCAGCAGCCGCCCGGCAGCGGGGGTTACCTACGAGCAGTACTTC. Protein: CASSRPAAGVTYEQYF.

This chain uses TRBV10-3 with TRBJ2-1; TRBD2 aligns across 8 bases. The CDR3 covers 15 residues. CDR1 is ENHRY, CDR2 SYGVKD, per germline. V dropped 6 bases and J dropped 6; count of bases not matched to a gene: 10. The CDR3 DNA follows: TGTGCCATCAGCTCCCTTATAGCGGGAAGCAATGAGCAGTTCTTC. This encodes CAISSLIAGSNEQFF.

A few counts support this clonotype. The chain joins TRBV24-1 to TRBJ2-1; 10 bases match TRBD2. Germline V gene sequence: CDR1 KGHDR, CDR2 SFDVKD. The length of the CDR3 is 16 residues. V shed 4 bases, J shed 0 bases, and the junction held 2 bases outside the gene matches. The CDR3 DNA reads as TGTGCCACCAGTGACCCTAGCGGGAGCTCCTACAATGAGCAGTTCTTC. It specifies CATSDPSGSSYNEQFF.

The chain carries TRBV19 and TRBJ2-1; 15 bases line up with TRBD2. The CDR3 is 16 residues long. The germline V gene encodes CDR1 LNHDA and CDR2 SQIVND (reference sequence). With 2 bases clipped from V and 10 bases from J, the junction kept 6 bases outside the gene matches. The CDR3 is CASSIPRTSGRGEQFF. As DNA, the CDR3 is TGTGCCAGTAGTATACCCCGGACTAGCGGGAGGGGAGAGCAGTTCTTC.

This clonotype was seen more than once but under ten times. This sequence joins TRBV24-1 and TRBJ2-1; 8 bases line up with TRBD2. CDR1 KGHDR and CDR2 SFDVKD come from the germline V gene. The CDR3 totals 16 residues. V shed 3 bases and J 2 bases; nucleotides not matched to a gene: 5. CDR3 sequence (DNA): TGTGCCACCAGTGATGAAGCGGGAGCCCCCTACAATGAGCAGTTCTTC. Its translation: CATSDEAGAPYNEQFF.